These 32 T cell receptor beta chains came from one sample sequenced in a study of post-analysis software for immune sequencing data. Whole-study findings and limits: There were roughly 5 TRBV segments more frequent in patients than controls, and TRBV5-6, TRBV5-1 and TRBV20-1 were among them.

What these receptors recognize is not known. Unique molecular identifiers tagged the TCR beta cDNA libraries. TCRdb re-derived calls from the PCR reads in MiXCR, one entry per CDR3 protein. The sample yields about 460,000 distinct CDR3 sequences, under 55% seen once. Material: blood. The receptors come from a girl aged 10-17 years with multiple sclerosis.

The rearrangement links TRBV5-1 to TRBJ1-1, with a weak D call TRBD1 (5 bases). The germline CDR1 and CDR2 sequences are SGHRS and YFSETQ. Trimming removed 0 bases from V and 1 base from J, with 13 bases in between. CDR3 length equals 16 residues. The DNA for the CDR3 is TGCGCCAGCAGCTTGGGCAGGGCGGGTTCGAACACTGAAGCTTTCTTT. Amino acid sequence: CASSLGRAGSNTEAFF. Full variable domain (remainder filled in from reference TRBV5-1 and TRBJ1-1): KAGVTQTPRYLIKTRGQQVTLSCSPISGHRSVSWYQQTPGQGLQFLFEYFSETQRNKGNFPGRFSGRQFSNSRSEMNVSTLELGDSALYLCASSLGRAGSNTEAFFGQGTRLTVV.

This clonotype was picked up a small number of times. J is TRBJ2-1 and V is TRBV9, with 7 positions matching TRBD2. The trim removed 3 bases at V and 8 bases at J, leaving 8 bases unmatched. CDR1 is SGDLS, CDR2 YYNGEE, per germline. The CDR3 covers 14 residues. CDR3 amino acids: CASSARTSFDEQFF. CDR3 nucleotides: TGTGCCAGCAGCGCCCGGACTAGTTTCGATGAGCAGTTCTTC.

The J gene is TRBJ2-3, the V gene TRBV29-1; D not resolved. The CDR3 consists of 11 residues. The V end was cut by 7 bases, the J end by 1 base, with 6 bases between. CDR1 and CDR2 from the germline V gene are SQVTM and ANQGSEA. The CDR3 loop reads CSGQRTDTQYF. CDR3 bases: TGCAGCGGGCAGCGCACAGATACGCAGTATTTT.

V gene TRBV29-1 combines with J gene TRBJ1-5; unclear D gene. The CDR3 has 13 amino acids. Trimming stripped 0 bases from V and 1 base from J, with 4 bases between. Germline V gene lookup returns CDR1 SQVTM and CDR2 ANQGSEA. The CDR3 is CSVEDNSNQPQHF. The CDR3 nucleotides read TGCAGCGTTGAAGACAACAGCAATCAGCCCCAGCATTTT.

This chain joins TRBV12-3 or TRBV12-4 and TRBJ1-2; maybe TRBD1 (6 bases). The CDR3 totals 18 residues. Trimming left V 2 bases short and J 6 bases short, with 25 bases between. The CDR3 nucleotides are TGTGCCAGCAGTTTAAGGGGGGGCGCCAGGGGCTCTAAGAATGGCTACACCTTC. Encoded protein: CASSLRGGARGSKNGYTF.

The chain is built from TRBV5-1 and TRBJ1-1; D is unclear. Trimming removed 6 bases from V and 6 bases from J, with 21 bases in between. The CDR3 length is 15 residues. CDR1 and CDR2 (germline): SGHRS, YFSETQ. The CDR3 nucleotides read TGCGCCAGCACCCCGTCAGGAGACGGGATGGCTGAAGCTTTCTTT. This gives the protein CASTPSGDGMAEAFF.

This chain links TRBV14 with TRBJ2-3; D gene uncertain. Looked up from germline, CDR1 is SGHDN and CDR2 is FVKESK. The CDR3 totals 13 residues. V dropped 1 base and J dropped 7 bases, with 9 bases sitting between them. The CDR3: CASSQGRPHTQYF. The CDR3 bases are TGTGCCAGCAGCCAAGGAAGGCCGCATACGCAGTATTTT.

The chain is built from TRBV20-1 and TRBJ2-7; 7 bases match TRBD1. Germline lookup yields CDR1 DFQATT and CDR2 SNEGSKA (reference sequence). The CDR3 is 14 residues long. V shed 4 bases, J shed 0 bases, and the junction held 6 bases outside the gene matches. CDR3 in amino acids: CSATDRSRSYEQYF. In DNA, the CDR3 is TGCAGTGCTACGGACAGGAGTCGCTCCTACGAGCAGTACTTC.

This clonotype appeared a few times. In nucleotides, the CDR3 is TGTGCCAGCAGCTCCGTCCCCAGCGGGAGCCCAGATACGCAGTATTTT. Translated, it gives CASSSVPSGSPDTQYF. The chain links TRBV7-2 to TRBJ2-3, with 8 bases identical to TRBD2. CDR1 is SGHTA and CDR2 is FQGNSA in the germline V gene. V lost 4 bases to trimming and J lost 4 bases; unmatched junction nucleotides: 10. The CDR3 is 16 amino acids.

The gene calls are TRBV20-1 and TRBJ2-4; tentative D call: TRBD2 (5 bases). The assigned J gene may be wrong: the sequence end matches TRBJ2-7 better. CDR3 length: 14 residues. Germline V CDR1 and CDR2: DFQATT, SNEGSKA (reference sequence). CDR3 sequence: CSARDARATYEQYF. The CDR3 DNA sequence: TGCAGTGCTAGAGACGCGCGGGCCACCTACGAGCAGTACTTC.

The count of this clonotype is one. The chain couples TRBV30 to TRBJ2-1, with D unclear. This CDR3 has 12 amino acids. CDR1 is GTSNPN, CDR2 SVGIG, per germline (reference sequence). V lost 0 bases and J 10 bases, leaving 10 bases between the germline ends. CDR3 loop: CAWSVGLSEQFF. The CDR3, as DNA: TGTGCCTGGAGTGTAGGGCTATCCGAGCAGTTCTTC. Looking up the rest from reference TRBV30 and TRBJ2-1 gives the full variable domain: SQTIHQWPATLVQPVGSPLSLECTVEGTSNPNLYWYRQAAGRGLQLLFYSVGIGQISSEVPQNLSASRPQDRQFILSSKKLLLSDSGFYLCAWSVGLSEQFFGPGTRLTVL.

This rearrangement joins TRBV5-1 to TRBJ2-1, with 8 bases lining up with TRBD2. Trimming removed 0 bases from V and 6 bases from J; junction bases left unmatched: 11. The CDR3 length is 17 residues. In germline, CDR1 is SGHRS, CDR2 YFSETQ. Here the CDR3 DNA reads TGCGCCAGCAGCTTGGAGGGACCAGCGGGAGCTGTCAATGAGCAGTTCTTC. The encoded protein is CASSLEGPAGAVNEQFF. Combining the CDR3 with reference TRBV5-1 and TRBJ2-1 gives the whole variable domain KAGVTQTPRYLIKTRGQQVTLSCSPISGHRSVSWYQQTPGQGLQFLFEYFSETQRNKGNFPGRFSGRQFSNSRSEMNVSTLELGDSALYLCASSLEGPAGAVNEQFFGPGTRLTVL.

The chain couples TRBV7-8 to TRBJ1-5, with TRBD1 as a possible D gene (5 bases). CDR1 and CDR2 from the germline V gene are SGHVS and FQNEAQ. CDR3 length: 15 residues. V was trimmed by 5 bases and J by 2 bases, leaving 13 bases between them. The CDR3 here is CASSGRDRRNQPQHF. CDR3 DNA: TGTGCCAGCAGCGGCCGGGACCGACGCAATCAGCCCCAGCATTTT.

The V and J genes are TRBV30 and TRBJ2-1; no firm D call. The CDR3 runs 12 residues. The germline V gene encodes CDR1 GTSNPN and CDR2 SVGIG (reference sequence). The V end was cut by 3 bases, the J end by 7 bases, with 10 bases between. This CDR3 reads CAWRPPRNEQFF. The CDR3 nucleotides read TGTGCCTGGAGACCCCCGCGGAATGAGCAGTTCTTC.

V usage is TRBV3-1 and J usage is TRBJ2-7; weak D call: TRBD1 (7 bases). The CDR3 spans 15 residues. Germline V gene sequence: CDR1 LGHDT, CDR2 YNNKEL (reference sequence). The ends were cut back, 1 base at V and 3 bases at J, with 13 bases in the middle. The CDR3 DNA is TGTGCCAGCAGCCAAGGCGGGACAGCGAGCTACGAGCAGTACTTC. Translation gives CASSQGGTASYEQYF.

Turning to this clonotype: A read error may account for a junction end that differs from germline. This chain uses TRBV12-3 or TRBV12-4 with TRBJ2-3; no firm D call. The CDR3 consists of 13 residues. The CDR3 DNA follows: TGTGCCAGCAGTCCCGATGCCACAGATGCGCAGTATTTT. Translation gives CASSPDATDAQYF.

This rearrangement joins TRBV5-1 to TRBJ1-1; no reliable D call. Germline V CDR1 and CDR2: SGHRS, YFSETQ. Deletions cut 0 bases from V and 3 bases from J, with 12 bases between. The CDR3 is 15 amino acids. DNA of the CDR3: TGCGCCAGCAGCTTGGAAGCGGCGAGGGACACTGAAGCTTTCTTT. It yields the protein CASSLEAARDTEAFF.

In nucleotides, the CDR3 is TGCAGTGCTAGAGATTGGGGACTAGCGCGACTCTACGAGCAGTACTTC. Protein sequence: CSARDWGLARLYEQYF. This chain joins TRBV20-1 and TRBJ2-7; 10 positions agree with TRBD2. From germline, CDR1 is DFQATT and CDR2 SNEGSKA (reference sequence). The V and J ends lost 0 bases and 3 bases, in that order; junction bases with no gene match: 8. This CDR3 is built from 16 residues.

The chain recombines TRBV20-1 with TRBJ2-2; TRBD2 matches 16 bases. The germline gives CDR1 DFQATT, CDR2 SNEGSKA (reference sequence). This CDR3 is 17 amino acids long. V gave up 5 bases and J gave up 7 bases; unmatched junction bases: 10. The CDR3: CSAYGTSGRAAVGELFF. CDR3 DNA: TGCAGTGCTTACGGGACTAGCGGGAGGGCCGCAGTCGGGGAGCTGTTTTTT.

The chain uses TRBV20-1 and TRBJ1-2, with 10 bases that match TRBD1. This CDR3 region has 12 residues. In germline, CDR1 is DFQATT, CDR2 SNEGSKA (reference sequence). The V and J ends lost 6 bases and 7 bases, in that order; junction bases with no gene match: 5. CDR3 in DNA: TGCAGTGCACGGGGACAGGGGATTGGCTACACCTTC. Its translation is CSARGQGIGYTF.

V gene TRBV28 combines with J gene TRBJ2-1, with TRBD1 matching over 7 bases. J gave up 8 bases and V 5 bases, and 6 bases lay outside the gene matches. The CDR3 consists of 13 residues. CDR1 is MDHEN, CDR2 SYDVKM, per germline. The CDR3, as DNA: TGTGCCAGCAGTATACAGGGGTTGGATGAGCAGTTCTTC. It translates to CASSIQGLDEQFF. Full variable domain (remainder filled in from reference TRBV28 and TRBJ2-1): DVKVTQSSRYLVKRTGEKVFLECVQDMDHENMFWYRQDPGLGLRLIYFSYDVKMKEKGDIPEGYSVSREKKERFSLILESASTNQTSMYLCASSIQGLDEQFFGPGTRLTVL.

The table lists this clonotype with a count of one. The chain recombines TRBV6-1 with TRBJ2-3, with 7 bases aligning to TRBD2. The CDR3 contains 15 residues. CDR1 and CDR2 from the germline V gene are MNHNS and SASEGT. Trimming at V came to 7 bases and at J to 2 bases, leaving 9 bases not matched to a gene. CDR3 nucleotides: TGTGCCAGCACGGGGGGAGGCCTCGACACAGATACGCAGTATTTT. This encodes CASTGGGLDTDTQYF.

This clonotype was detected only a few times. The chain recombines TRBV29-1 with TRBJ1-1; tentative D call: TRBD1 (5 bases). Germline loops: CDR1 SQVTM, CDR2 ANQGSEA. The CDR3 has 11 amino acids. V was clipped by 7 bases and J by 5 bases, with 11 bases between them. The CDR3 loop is CSDWRGTEAFF. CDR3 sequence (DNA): TGCAGCGATTGGAGGGGTACTGAAGCTTTCTTT.

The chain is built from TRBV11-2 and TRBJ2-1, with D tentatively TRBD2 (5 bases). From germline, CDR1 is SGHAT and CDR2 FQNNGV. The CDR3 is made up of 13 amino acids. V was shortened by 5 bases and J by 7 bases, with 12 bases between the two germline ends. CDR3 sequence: CASSRTVTNEQFF. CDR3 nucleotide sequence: TGTGCCAGCAGCCGGACTGTTACAAATGAGCAGTTCTTC.

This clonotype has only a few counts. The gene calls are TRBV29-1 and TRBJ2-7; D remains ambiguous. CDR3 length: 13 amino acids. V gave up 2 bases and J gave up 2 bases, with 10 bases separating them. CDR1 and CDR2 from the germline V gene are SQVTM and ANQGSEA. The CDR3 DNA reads TGCAGCGTTGAAACCCACGGCCCCTACGAGCAGTACTTC. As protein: CSVETHGPYEQYF.

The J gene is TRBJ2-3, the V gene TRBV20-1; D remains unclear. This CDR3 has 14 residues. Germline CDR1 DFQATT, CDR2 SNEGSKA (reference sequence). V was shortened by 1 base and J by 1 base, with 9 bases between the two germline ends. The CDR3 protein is CSARGPDGTDTQYF. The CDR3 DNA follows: TGCAGTGCTAGAGGCCCTGATGGCACAGATACGCAGTATTTT.

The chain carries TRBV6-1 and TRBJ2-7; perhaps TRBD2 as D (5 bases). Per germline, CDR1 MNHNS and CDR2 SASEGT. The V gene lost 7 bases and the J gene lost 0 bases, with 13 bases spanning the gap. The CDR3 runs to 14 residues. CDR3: CASMRLASSYEQYF. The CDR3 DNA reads TGTGCCAGCATGAGGCTAGCCTCCTCCTACGAGCAGTACTTC.

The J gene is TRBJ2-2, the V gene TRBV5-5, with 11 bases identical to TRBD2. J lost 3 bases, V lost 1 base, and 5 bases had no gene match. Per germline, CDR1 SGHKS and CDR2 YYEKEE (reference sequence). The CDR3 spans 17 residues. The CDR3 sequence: CASSLSLAGGDTGELFF. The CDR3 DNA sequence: TGTGCCAGCAGCTTGTCTCTAGCGGGAGGCGACACCGGGGAGCTGTTTTTT.

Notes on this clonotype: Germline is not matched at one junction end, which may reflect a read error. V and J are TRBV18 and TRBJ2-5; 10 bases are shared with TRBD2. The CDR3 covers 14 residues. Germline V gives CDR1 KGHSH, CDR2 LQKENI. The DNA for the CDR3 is TGTGCCTGCTCACCACGACTAGCGGGAGAGACCCAGTACTTC. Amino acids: CACSPRLAGETQYF.

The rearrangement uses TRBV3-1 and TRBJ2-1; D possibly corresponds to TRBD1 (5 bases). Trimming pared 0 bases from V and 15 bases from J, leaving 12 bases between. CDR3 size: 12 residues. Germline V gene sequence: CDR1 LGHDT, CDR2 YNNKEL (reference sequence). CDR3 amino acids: CASSQDGAAGFF. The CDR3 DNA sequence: TGTGCCAGCAGCCAAGATGGGGCCGCCGGGTTCTTC.

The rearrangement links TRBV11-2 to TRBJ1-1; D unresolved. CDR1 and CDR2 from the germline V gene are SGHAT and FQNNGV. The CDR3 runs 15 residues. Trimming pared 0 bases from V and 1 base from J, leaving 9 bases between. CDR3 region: CASSLDPNKNTEAFF. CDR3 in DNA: TGTGCCAGCAGCTTAGATCCCAACAAGAACACTGAAGCTTTCTTT.

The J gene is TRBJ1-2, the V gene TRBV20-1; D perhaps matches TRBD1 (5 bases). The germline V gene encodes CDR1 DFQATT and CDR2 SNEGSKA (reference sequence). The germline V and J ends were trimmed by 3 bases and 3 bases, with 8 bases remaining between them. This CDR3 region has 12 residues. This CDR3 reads CSASLRDYGYTF. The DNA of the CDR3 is TGCAGTGCTAGTCTCAGGGACTATGGCTACACCTTC.